This TCR beta chain was retrieved from a study of metastatic and nonmetastatic thyroid tumors. Study details: A comparison of repertoires was made across blood and tumor or nodule tissue from malignant and benign thyroid patients.

This CDR3 comprises 13 residues. Per the germline V gene, CDR1 is MNHEY and CDR2 is SVGEGT. Between the trimmed V and J ends, which lost 1 base and 6 bases, there was a span of 6 bases. Methods used by the authors: It was from CDR3 differences across clinicopathological groups that a distant-metastasis classifier for papillary thyroid cancer was built. TCRdb reprocessed the PCR reads using MiXCR. These V and J calls rely on TCRdb rather than the paper's analysis. The repertoire holds 30,000 or so clones, 25% to 30% seen once, with 7.8% in the top ten. This clone came up a few times. Antigen: not known. There were no patients who had received any treatment before thyroid surgery. General study points: Benign nodules were reported to have significantly lower TCR beta diversity than malignant thyroid tumors, in blood and tumor.

The rearrangement joins TRBV6-2 or TRBV6-3 to TRBJ2-2; D ambiguous. The TCR was taken from a female donor with papillary thyroid cancer or a benign thyroid nodule (not recorded which). Some clones in this sample may be carry-over from other donors' samples. The specimen sequenced was blood. The CDR3, as DNA: TGTGCCAGCAGTTACTTCCTATCCGGGGAGCTGTTTTTT. Residues: CASSYFLSGELFF.